These T cell receptor beta chains were read from a single sample in a study of blood T cell repertoires in COVID-19. The table came from immunoSEQ multiplex PCR; TCRdb's copy has only in-frame clones and leaves some out. In the table there are 29,000 or so clones, about 89% of which are singletons. Sequenced sample: peripheral blood. These receptors all come from a human donor in a cohort sampled during active COVID-19. Each CDR3 is given with its conserved first and last residue. A D gene is named only where the DNA matches it firmly. Clone size is shown for a subset of rows, as once, few, many or a class of expanded clone.

d_call: NA; j_call: TRBJ1-5; v_call: TRBV28; clone_size: NA; cdr3_nt: TGTGCCAGCAGTTTATATGGGGGCAGTCAGCCCCAGCATTTT; cdr3_aa: CASSLYGGSQPQHF
d_call: TRBD1; j_call: TRBJ1-1; v_call: TRBV6-6; clone_size: NA; cdr3_nt: TGTGCCAGCAGTTACTCGGGACAGGGGTTCGTTGAAGCTTTCTTT; cdr3_aa: CASSYSGQGFVEAFF
d_call: TRBD1; j_call: TRBJ1-2; v_call: TRBV4-3; clone_size: NA; cdr3_nt: TGCGCCAGCAGCCAAGATGGAGGCAGGGGGCGTCGGGGCTACACCTTC; cdr3_aa: CASSQDGGRGRRGYTF
d_call: NA; j_call: TRBJ1-6; v_call: TRBV7-8; clone_size: NA; cdr3_nt: TGTGCCAGCAGCTTACCCAAAGACGGGAGCTCCTATAATTCACCCCTCCACTTT; cdr3_aa: CASSLPKDGSSYNSPLHF
d_call: TRBD2; j_call: TRBJ2-1; v_call: TRBV24-1; clone_size: NA; cdr3_nt: TGTGCCACCAGTGATACCAAAGCGGGGGGTACCTACAATGAGCAGTTCTTC; cdr3_aa: CATSDTKAGGTYNEQFF
d_call: TRBD2; j_call: TRBJ2-1; v_call: TRBV7-9; clone_size: NA; cdr3_nt: TGTGCCAGCAGCTTACCCCCTCGACTAGCGGGGGCCCTCAATGAGCAGTTCTTC; cdr3_aa: CASSLPPRLAGALNEQFF
d_call: TRBD1; j_call: TRBJ1-1; v_call: TRBV2; clone_size: NA; cdr3_nt: TGTGCCAGCAGTCGGCAACCCGGGACAGGGGTAGGAGCTTTCTTT; cdr3_aa: CASSRQPGTGVGAFF
d_call: NA; j_call: TRBJ2-3; v_call: TRBV28; clone_size: NA; cdr3_nt: TGTGCCAGCAGTGCCGGGACTTTTGGAGATACGCAGTATTTT; cdr3_aa: CASSAGTFGDTQYF
d_call: NA; j_call: TRBJ1-5; v_call: TRBV27; clone_size: NA; cdr3_nt: TGTGCCAGCAGTCCGATCTCCGGGACACGTGGGCCCCAGCATTTT; cdr3_aa: CASSPISGTRGPQHF
d_call: NA; j_call: TRBJ2-7; v_call: TRBV6-5; clone_size: NA; cdr3_nt: TGTGCCAGCAGCCCCCAAGCGCGGGCCCCCTACGAGCAGTACTTC; cdr3_aa: CASSPQARAPYEQYF
d_call: TRBD1; j_call: TRBJ1-5; v_call: TRBV10-3; clone_size: NA; cdr3_nt: TGTGCCATCAGTGAACAGGACAGGGCGAAAAATCAGCCCCAGCATTTT; cdr3_aa: CAISEQDRAKNQPQHF
d_call: NA; j_call: TRBJ2-6; v_call: TRBV7-2; clone_size: NA; cdr3_nt: TGTGCCAGCAGTCCAGGGGTTGGGGCCAACGTCCTGACTTTC; cdr3_aa: CASSPGVGANVLTF
d_call: TRBD2; j_call: TRBJ2-2; v_call: TRBV11-3; clone_size: NA; cdr3_nt: TGTGCCAGCAGCCTTGGCGAGCGGGGATATACCGGGGAGCTGTTTTTT; cdr3_aa: CASSLGERGYTGELFF
d_call: NA; j_call: TRBJ2-1; v_call: TRBV12-3/TRBV12-4; clone_size: NA; cdr3_nt: TGTGCCAGCAGGCCGACAGACAATGAGCAGTTCTTC; cdr3_aa: CASRPTDNEQFF
d_call: TRBD2; j_call: TRBJ2-7; v_call: TRBV6-2/TRBV6-3; clone_size: NA; cdr3_nt: TGTGCCAGCAGTTACAAGCGGGGGGTCTCCTACGAGCAGTACTTC; cdr3_aa: CASSYKRGVSYEQYF
d_call: TRBD1; j_call: TRBJ1-1; v_call: TRBV7-3; clone_size: NA; cdr3_nt: TGTGCCAGCAGTTTGGGGACAGGGGAGAAGGCTTTCTTT; cdr3_aa: CASSLGTGEKAFF
d_call: NA; j_call: TRBJ2-7; v_call: TRBV7-2; clone_size: once; cdr3_nt: TGTGCCAGCAGCTTAAGCGGGTACGAGCAGTACTTC; cdr3_aa: CASSLSGYEQYF
d_call: TRBD2; j_call: TRBJ2-2; v_call: TRBV4-3; clone_size: NA; cdr3_nt: TGCGCCAGCAGCCAAAGACTAGCTATGAACACCGGGGAGCTGTTTTTT; cdr3_aa: CASSQRLAMNTGELFF
d_call: TRBD1; j_call: TRBJ2-2; v_call: TRBV15; clone_size: NA; cdr3_nt: TGTGCCACCAGCAGAGGGACAGGGTTGAATTCCGGGGAGCTGTTTTTT; cdr3_aa: CATSRGTGLNSGELFF
d_call: TRBD2; j_call: TRBJ2-1; v_call: TRBV9; clone_size: once; cdr3_nt: TGTGCCAGCAGCGTTAGCGGGGGGGTCTACAATGAGCAGTTCTTC; cdr3_aa: CASSVSGGVYNEQFF
d_call: NA; j_call: TRBJ1-5; v_call: TRBV6-1; clone_size: NA; cdr3_nt: TGTGCCAGCAGTGAAGCCTCGGGGGGGAGCAATCAGCCCCAGCATTTT; cdr3_aa: CASSEASGGSNQPQHF
d_call: NA; j_call: TRBJ1-1; v_call: TRBV28; clone_size: NA; cdr3_nt: TGTGCCAGCAGATCACAGGGTTACACTGAAGCTTTCTTT; cdr3_aa: CASRSQGYTEAFF
d_call: NA; j_call: TRBJ1-5; v_call: TRBV27; clone_size: NA; cdr3_nt: TGTGCCAGCAGTGATCGGGACACGACGCAGCCCCAGCATTTT; cdr3_aa: CASSDRDTTQPQHF
d_call: TRBD1; j_call: TRBJ1-2; v_call: TRBV9; clone_size: NA; cdr3_nt: TGTGCCAGCAGCGTCGACAGGGAGATGTATGGCTACACCTTC; cdr3_aa: CASSVDREMYGYTF
d_call: TRBD1; j_call: TRBJ1-4; v_call: TRBV5-1; clone_size: NA; cdr3_nt: TGCGCCAGCAGCTTGGTACCGGGGACAGGCCGGGGAGAAAAACTGTTTTTT; cdr3_aa: CASSLVPGTGRGEKLFF
d_call: TRBD1; j_call: TRBJ2-1; v_call: TRBV4-1; clone_size: NA; cdr3_nt: TGCGCCAGCAGCCATGCCGGGACAGGGGGTGGCAATGAGCAGTTCTTC; cdr3_aa: CASSHAGTGGGNEQFF
d_call: TRBD2; j_call: TRBJ2-2; v_call: TRBV27; clone_size: NA; cdr3_nt: TGTGCCAGCAGATGGGGGACTAGCGGGACCGGGGAGCTGTTTTTT; cdr3_aa: CASRWGTSGTGELFF
d_call: TRBD2; j_call: TRBJ2-3; v_call: TRBV28; clone_size: NA; cdr3_nt: TGTGCCAGCAGCCTAGCGGGGGGTCGGACAGATACGCAGTATTTT; cdr3_aa: CASSLAGGRTDTQYF
d_call: NA; j_call: TRBJ2-7; v_call: TRBV5-8; clone_size: NA; cdr3_nt: TGTGCCAGCAGCACGAAGCGGTATCCCTACGAGCAGTACTTC; cdr3_aa: CASSTKRYPYEQYF
d_call: NA; j_call: TRBJ2-5; v_call: TRBV6-2/TRBV6-3; clone_size: NA; cdr3_nt: TGTGCCAGCAGTTACCTCGAGACCCAGTACTTC; cdr3_aa: CASSYLETQYF
d_call: NA; j_call: TRBJ2-5; v_call: TRBV11-2; clone_size: NA; cdr3_nt: TGTGCCAGCAGCTTCTACGGGGGAGGAGAGACCCAGTACTTC; cdr3_aa: CASSFYGGGETQYF
d_call: NA; j_call: TRBJ1-6; v_call: TRBV10-3; clone_size: once; cdr3_nt: TGTGCCATCAGTGGGGGAGCTACTAATTCACCCCTCCACTTT; cdr3_aa: CAISGGATNSPLHF
d_call: NA; j_call: TRBJ2-7; v_call: TRBV18; clone_size: NA; cdr3_nt: TGTGCCAGCTCACCTTCCCCAGGCTCCTACGAGCAGTACTTC; cdr3_aa: CASSPSPGSYEQYF
d_call: NA; j_call: TRBJ1-3; v_call: TRBV28; clone_size: NA; cdr3_nt: TGTGCCAGCGTCCTTGGAAACACCATATATTTT; cdr3_aa: CASVLGNTIYF
d_call: NA; j_call: TRBJ2-2; v_call: TRBV16; clone_size: NA; cdr3_nt: TGTGCCAGCAGCCGACTCGGGGAGCTGTTTTTT; cdr3_aa: CASSRLGELFF
d_call: TRBD2; j_call: TRBJ2-3; v_call: TRBV5-1; clone_size: NA; cdr3_nt: TGCGCCAGCAGCTCCCGCTCGCCTAGCGGGGTTGCAGATACGCAGTATTTT; cdr3_aa: CASSSRSPSGVADTQYF
d_call: NA; j_call: TRBJ1-2; v_call: TRBV4-1; clone_size: few; cdr3_nt: TGCGCCAGCAGCCAGAGAGACACCTATGGCTACACCTTC; cdr3_aa: CASSQRDTYGYTF
d_call: NA; j_call: TRBJ1-4; v_call: TRBV12-5; clone_size: once; cdr3_nt: TGTGCTAGTGGTTTGGTCTCACAGAGAAATGAAAAACTGTTTTTT; cdr3_aa: CASGLVSQRNEKLFF
d_call: TRBD1; j_call: TRBJ2-2; v_call: TRBV7-3; clone_size: NA; cdr3_nt: TGTGCCAGCAGCCGGGACAGGGACACCGGGGAGCTGTTTTTT; cdr3_aa: CASSRDRDTGELFF
d_call: NA; j_call: TRBJ1-3; v_call: TRBV7-8; clone_size: NA; cdr3_nt: TGTGCCAGCAGCCCAGACCGACCGGGGGGCTCTGGAAACACCATATATTTT; cdr3_aa: CASSPDRPGGSGNTIYF
d_call: TRBD2; j_call: TRBJ2-5; v_call: TRBV15; clone_size: NA; cdr3_nt: TGTGCCACCAGCAGAGAGGGAGGGAAGGAGACCCAGTACTTC; cdr3_aa: CATSREGGKETQYF
d_call: TRBD2; j_call: TRBJ2-5; v_call: TRBV3-1/TRBV3-2; clone_size: NA; cdr3_nt: TGTGCCAGCAGCCCGACTAGCGGGGGGCTTAACCAAGAGACCCAGTACTTC; cdr3_aa: CASSPTSGGLNQETQYF
d_call: TRBD2; j_call: TRBJ2-2; v_call: TRBV28; clone_size: NA; cdr3_nt: TGTGCCACTGAGCGGGGGGGGCCCCCAGGGGAGCTGTTTTTT; cdr3_aa: CATERGGPPGELFF
d_call: TRBD1; j_call: TRBJ1-5; v_call: TRBV6-5; clone_size: NA; cdr3_nt: TGTGCCAGCAGTTACCGGACAGGGAGGGATCAGCCCCAGCATTTT; cdr3_aa: CASSYRTGRDQPQHF
d_call: TRBD2; j_call: TRBJ2-5; v_call: TRBV12-3/TRBV12-4; clone_size: NA; cdr3_nt: TGTGCCAGCGGGAGGGGAGAGACCCAGTACTTC; cdr3_aa: CASGRGETQYF